This T cell receptor (beta chain) is from a study of cytomegalovirus exposure and HLA in healthy donors. Overall study results and limits: Researchers catalogued some 160 TCR beta chains as cytomegalovirus-associated.

PCR involved 60 Vbeta and 13 Jbeta primers. Produced via immunoSEQ multiplex PCR; TCRdb's table is partial and in-frame only. The table has a few hundred thousand clones, over 80% seen once. There are 19 residues in the CDR3. V was pared by 3 bases and J by 5 bases, with 20 bases of the junction left unmatched. The germline gives CDR1 LGHNT, CDR2 FRNRAP. As for this clone: The antigen is unknown.

The rearrangement joins TRBV12-5 to TRBJ2-5, with 8 bases lining up with TRBD2. This TCR was recovered from a woman aged 50 to 65 in good health and CMV-seropositive. The sample consisted of PBMCs. The CDR3 coding sequence is TGTGCTAGTGGTTTCAACGCGGCCCCGGGACTAGGGGATTCGGAGACCCAGTACTTC. It yields the protein CASGFNAAPGLGDSETQYF.